This entry describes one T cell receptor (beta chain). The antigen is unknown. Per the germline V gene, CDR1 is SGHTA and CDR2 is FQGTGA. V shed 2 bases and J shed 6 bases, with 23 bases lying between them. CDR3 length: 18 amino acids. The source of the sample is a study of CD8+ T cells in alopecia areata. Turning to the study itself: The authors scored treated patients' severity by affected scalp percentage.

The sample's treatment: oral pan-JAK inhibitor, 5-10 mg twice daily. PBMC-derived CD4+ and CD8+ T cells were sorted. cDNA prepared by RNA extraction and subsequent reverse transcription served as the template for sequencing. The method was immunoSEQ multiplex PCR; TCRdb's version includes in-frame clones alone and lacks a portion of them. This sample carries about 120,000 clones, about 54% of them seen once, and the ten largest clones take 30%. Study conclusions and caveats: In scalp and blood during tofacitinib, many expanded lesional clones persisted.

The chain combines TRBV7-3 with TRBJ1-5; unclear D gene. The sequence derives from a human donor with alopecia areata. Sequenced here: CD8+ T cells sorted from blood, sampled at week 4, from a patient treated with tofacitinib. The CDR3 DNA reads TGTGCCAGCAGCTTAGGTCCCCGTCTACTCCACGTCCCTCAGCCCCAGCATTTT. It specifies CASSLGPRLLHVPQPQHF.